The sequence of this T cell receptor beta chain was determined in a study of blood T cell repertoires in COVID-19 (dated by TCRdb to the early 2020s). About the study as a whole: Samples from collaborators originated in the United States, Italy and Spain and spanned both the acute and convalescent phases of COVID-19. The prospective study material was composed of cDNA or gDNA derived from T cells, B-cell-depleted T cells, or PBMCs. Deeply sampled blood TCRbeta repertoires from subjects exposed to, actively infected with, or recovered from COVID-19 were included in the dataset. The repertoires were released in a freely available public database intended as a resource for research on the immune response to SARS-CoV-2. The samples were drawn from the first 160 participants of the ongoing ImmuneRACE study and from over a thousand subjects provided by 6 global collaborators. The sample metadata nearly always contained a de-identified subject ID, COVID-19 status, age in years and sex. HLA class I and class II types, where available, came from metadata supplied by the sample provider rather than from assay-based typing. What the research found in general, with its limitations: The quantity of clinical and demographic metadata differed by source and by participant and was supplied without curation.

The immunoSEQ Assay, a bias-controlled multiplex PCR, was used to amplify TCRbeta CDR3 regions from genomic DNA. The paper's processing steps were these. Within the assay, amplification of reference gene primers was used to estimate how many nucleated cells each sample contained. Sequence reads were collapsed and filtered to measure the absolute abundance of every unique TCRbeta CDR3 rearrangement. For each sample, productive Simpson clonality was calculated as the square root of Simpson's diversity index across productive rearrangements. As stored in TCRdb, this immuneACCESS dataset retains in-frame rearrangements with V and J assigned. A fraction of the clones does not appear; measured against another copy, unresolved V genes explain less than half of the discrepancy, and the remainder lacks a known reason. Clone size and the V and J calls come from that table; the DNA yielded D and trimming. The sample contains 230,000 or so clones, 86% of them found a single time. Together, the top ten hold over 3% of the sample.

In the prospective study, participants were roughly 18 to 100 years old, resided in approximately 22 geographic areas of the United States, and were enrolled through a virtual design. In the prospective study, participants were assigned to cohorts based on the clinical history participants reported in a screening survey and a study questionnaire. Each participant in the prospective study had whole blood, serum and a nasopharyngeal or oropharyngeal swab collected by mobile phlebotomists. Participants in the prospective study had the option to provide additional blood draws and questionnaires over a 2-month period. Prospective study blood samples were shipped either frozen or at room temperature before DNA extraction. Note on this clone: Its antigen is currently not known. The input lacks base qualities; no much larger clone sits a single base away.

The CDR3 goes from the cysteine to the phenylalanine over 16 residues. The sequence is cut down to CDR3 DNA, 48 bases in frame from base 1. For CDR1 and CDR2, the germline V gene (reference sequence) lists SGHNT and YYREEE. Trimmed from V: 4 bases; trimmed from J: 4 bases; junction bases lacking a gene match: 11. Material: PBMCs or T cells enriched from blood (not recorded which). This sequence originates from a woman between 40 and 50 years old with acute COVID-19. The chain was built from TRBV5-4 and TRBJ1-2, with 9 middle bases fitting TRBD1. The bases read TGTGCCAGCAGCCTTGCGGGACAGGGCGGGCTCTATGGCTACACCTTC. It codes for CASSLAGQGGLYGYTF.